The clone carrying this TCR beta chain was counted only a few times. What it binds is unknown. The data belong to a study of T cells after yellow fever vaccination. General study findings and limits: The study noted that FACS-sorted repertoires could contain abundant clonotypes contaminating from the bulk population. Secondary responses were weaker yet peaked faster, day 5 versus 15.

The germline V and J ends were trimmed by 5 bases and 4 bases, with 15 bases remaining between them. The CDR3 length is 14 residues. Germline CDR1 and CDR2: SGHAT and FQNNGV. MiXCR was run by TCRdb on the 5' RACE reads, yielding one entry per CDR3 protein. The sample yields 300,000 to 450,000 distinct CDR3 sequences, 6.2% seen once. The specimen comprised PBMCs, sampled 5 days after the yellow fever booster vaccination. The rearrangement uses TRBV11-2 and TRBJ2-7, with D perhaps TRBD1 (5 bases). This clonotype was obtained from a man aged 25-40 years who received the YFV17D yellow fever vaccine. In nucleotides, the CDR3 is TGTGCCAGCAGCGGATGGACACGCTTTTACGAGCAGTACTTC. It is translated as CASSGWTRFYEQYF. The entire variable domain, with the rest obtained from reference TRBV11-2 and TRBJ2-7, is as follows: EAGVAQSPRYKIIEKRQSVAFWCNPISGHATLYWYQQILGQGPKLLIQFQNNGVVDDSQLPKDRFSAERLKGVDSTLKIQPAKLEDSAVYLCASSGWTRFYEQYFGPGTRLTVT.